This T cell receptor beta chain was documented in a study of metastatic and nonmetastatic thyroid tumors (dated by TCRdb to about 2020). About the study as a whole: Repertoires were compared across peripheral blood and tumor or nodule tissue samples from malignant and benign thyroid patients.

This clone was counted at least ten times. Its antigen remains undetermined. Nothing much larger sits one base from this clone, and base qualities are not available. The library was made by PCR. Sequencing was performed on an Illumina HiSeq 4000. High-throughput sequencing was used to profile the TCR beta-chain CDR3 region of every patient. The source study handled its data this way. The researchers built a classifier to tell apart papillary thyroid cancer patients with distant metastasis, based on CDR3 differences among clinicopathological groups. To measure repertoire diversity the researchers used the Shannon index, while the Morisita-Horn index served to gauge how similar the tumor and blood repertoires were. TCRdb cleaned the public reads at Q25 with fastp, built clones with MiXCR and kept in-frame beta chains. The authors' filters were not applied to this entry. The sample contains tens of thousands of clones, around a quarter of them found a single time. Approximately 2.3% of the sample lies in the top ten.

The full study reports these points: In both blood and tumor samples, malignant tumors were reported to have significantly higher TCR beta diversity than benign nodules.

Before undergoing thyroid surgery, none of the patients had been given any kind of treatment. Using T-cell receptor beta sequencing, the study looked back at clinical samples from patients collected from the early 2010s to the late 2010s. V lost 6 bases and J lost 2 bases, and the count of bases not matched to a germline gene is 12. Sequences SEHNR (CDR1) and FQNEAQ (CDR2) are obtained from the germline V gene (reference sequence). The CDR3 holds 16 amino acids from the cysteine to the phenylalanine. Only the CDR3 portion is preserved as DNA: 48 bases, with reading frame beginning at the first base.

Rearrangement joined TRBV7-9 to TRBJ2-7; 8 bases in the middle match TRBD2. This receptor was taken from a female donor with papillary thyroid cancer or a benign thyroid nodule (not recorded which). Some clones in this sample may be carry-over from other donors' samples. Sequences were obtained from blood. The CDR3 region has the sequence CASSPTSGLETYEQYF. The nucleotide sequence reads as follows: TGTGCCAGCAGTCCCACCTCGGGACTAGAGACCTACGAGCAGTACTTC. With the rest looked up from the reference TRBV7-9 and TRBJ2-7 genes rather than sequenced, the full variable domain is DTGVSQNPRHKITKRGQNVTFRCDPISEHNRLYWYRQTLGQGPEFLTYFQNEAQLEKSRLLSDRFSAERPKGSFSTLEIQRTEQGDSAMYLCASSPTSGLETYEQYFGPGTRLTVT.